Sequencing of this T cell receptor (beta chain) was carried out in a study of blood T cells in healthy people across ages. The germline gives CDR1 SNHLY, CDR2 FYNNEI. The CDR3 spans 14 residues. Worth noting for this clonotype: Its antigen is unidentified.

Notes on the study in general: As age increased, TCR beta diversity per million T cells fell in a roughly linear fashion. Because sorting was not performed, PBMCs prevented conclusive naive versus antigen-experienced comparison. Diversity estimated from one million T cells was considered an underestimate.

With a J-beta primer mix and a sample-barcoded 5' primer, a second PCR ran about 6 to 11 cycles. A template-switch adaptor that had 12 random nucleotides put a tag on each cDNA molecule. TCRdb reprocessed the 5' RACE reads via MiXCR and lists one record per CDR3 protein. The data hold 450,000 to 700,000 distinct CDR3 sequences, with 27% observed a single time. The TCR was taken from a woman in her 70s in good health. The sample comprised blood. This rearrangement joins TRBV2 to TRBJ2-5; the D gene could be TRBD1 or TRBD2 (5 bases each). The DNA end lines up better with TRBJ2-7; the J call may be wrong. The CDR3 sequence: CASSVTGTSYEQYF. The CDR3 region has the DNA TGTGCCAGCAGTGTAACCGGGACCTCCTACGAGCAGTACTTC.